This TCR beta chain was identified during a study of T cell responses to AZD1222 COVID-19 vaccine. Study-wide findings and caveats: Dominant CD4 TCR responses targeted spike regions 160-218 and 743-854. It should be noted that donors were predominantly white British and more often female, and clonal diversity was possibly underestimated. All repertoire sampling was performed exclusively after the peak T cell response.

To note about this clone: Its antigen is still unknown.

Germline V gene sequence: CDR1 SGHRS, CDR2 YFSETQ. V lost 1 base to trimming and J lost 8 bases, with 12 bases between them. This CDR3 spans 13 amino acids. Doses given second, at about 4 or about 12 weeks, were pooled. Profiled with immunoSEQ multiplex PCR; TCRdb holds only in-frame clones, not every one. The sample has more than 150,000 clones, approximately 94% seen once. This chain uses TRBV5-1 with TRBJ1-2; tentatively, D is TRBD1 (5 bases). The receptor's source is an adult who received the AZD1222 COVID-19 vaccine. Material: peripheral blood, obtained 28 days after the second AZD1222 dose. As DNA, the CDR3 is TGCGCCAGCAGCTTGCAAGGGGTTGACGGCTACACCTTC. Amino acid sequence: CASSLQGVDGYTF.